This T cell receptor (beta chain) originates from a study of radiation and T cells in renal cell carcinoma. A word on this clone: As yet, its antigen is unknown.

Assay used: immunoSEQ multiplex PCR; TCRdb lists only in-frame clones, some missing. This table holds about 24,000 clones, 58% found once. Findings and limits, study-wide: Tumor samples were small regions of around 0.91 g.

Described treatment: treatment-naive control, cytoreductive nephrectomy. Control tumors came from treatment-naive patients without prior radiation. The tumor was a clear cell renal cell carcinoma. Controls included several female and around 10 male donors, resected 2011 to 2014. This sequence originates from a man in his forties with renal cell carcinoma. The sample in question was tumor tissue, obtained from a patient whose treatment was nephrectomy without radiotherapy.

CDR3 loop: CASSRTGGFIYGYTF. CDR3 nucleotide sequence: TGTGCCAGCAGTAGGACAGGGGGTTTTATCTATGGCTACACCTTC. The genes are TRBV6-5 and TRBJ1-2; 10 positions match TRBD1. The CDR3 consists of 15 residues. From germline, CDR1 is MNHEY and CDR2 SVGAGI. J gave up 4 bases and V 5 bases, and 7 bases lay outside the gene matches.